The 20 T cell receptor beta chains below were found in one sample sequenced in a study of tumor and adjacent non-tumor tissue in lung cancer. The library came from three nested PCR rounds adapted from ARM-PCR protocols. TCRdb recomputed calls from the multiplex PCR reads with MiXCR, one row per CDR3 protein. This sample has about 100,000 distinct CDR3 sequences, with over 55% found just once. No cell sorting was done before RNA was extracted from the tissue. More than 3 cm separated this lung sample from the edge of the tumor. Sample: distant non-tumor lung tissue. The receptors come from a man aged 25 to 40 with non-small cell lung cancer.

To note about this clonotype: A much bigger clone sits one base away, suggesting this may be a read error. Since the CDR3 does not end with the conserved phenylalanine or tryptophan, this likely comes from a read error. The chain is built from TRBV7-9 and TRBJ2-7; 8 bases are a match to TRBD1. The CDR3 runs 14 residues. With V trimmed by 3 bases and J by 7 bases, 8 bases remained unmatched. CDR1 is SEHNR and CDR2 is FQNEAQ in the germline V gene (reference sequence). CDR3 in DNA: TGTGCCAGCAGCTTGACAGGGGCGGTTGGGGAGCAGTACATC. It encodes CASSLTGAVGEQYI.

Concerning this clonotype: Its ends do not fully match the called genes, so a read error is possible. This sequence joins TRBV29-1 and TRBJ2-7, with 8 bases aligning to TRBD2. The CDR3 is 14 amino acids. Germline CDR1 and CDR2: SQVTM and ANQGSEA. The CDR3 region has the DNA TGCAGCATTGATGGCGGGACTAGTTCCTATGAGCTGTACTTC. Translating gives CSIDGGTSSYELYF.

As to this clonotype: Since no conserved phenylalanine or tryptophan closes the CDR3, a read error is the likely cause. CDR3 residues: CASRDSPGDTDTQYY. The CDR3 coding sequence is TGTGCCAGCAGGGATAGTCCCGGCGACACAGATACGCAGTATTAT. The chain links TRBV4-2 to TRBJ2-3; no reliable D call. The germline V gene encodes CDR1 LGHNA and CDR2 YNFKEQ. V was trimmed by 6 bases and J by 2 bases, leaving 15 bases between them. There are 15 residues in the CDR3.

A remark on this clonotype: The junction shows a germline mismatch at one end, possibly a read error. V is TRBV11-3 and J is TRBJ2-2; D perhaps matches TRBD2 (5 bases). The germline CDR1 and CDR2 sequences are SGHNT and YENEEA. CDR3 length equals 16 residues. The CDR3 DNA reads as TGTGCCATCAGCCCAACTAGTGGGGAGAACACCGGGGAGCTGTTTTTT. It specifies CAISPTSGENTGELFF.

As regards this clonotype: Given a much more abundant clone one base away, this may be a read error. The chain couples TRBV4-1 to TRBJ1-1; D gene unclear. Germline CDR1 is MGHRA and CDR2 is YSYEKL. This CDR3 region has 13 residues. The CDR3 sequence: CASSQSDNTEASF. In DNA, the CDR3 is TGCGCCAGCAGCCAGTCAGACAACACTGAAGCTTCCTTT.

For this clonotype: This may be a read error, as it is one base from a much larger clone. The conserved phenylalanine or tryptophan is not found at the CDR3 terminus, so this likely reflects a read error. V and J are TRBV5-1 and TRBJ2-5, with 7 positions matching TRBD1. CDR3 size: 16 residues. J gave up 1 base and V 1 base, and 7 bases lay outside the gene matches. The germline V gene has CDR1 SGHRS and CDR2 YFSETQ. Written as DNA, the CDR3 is TGCGCCAGCAGCTTGTGGGCAGGGGGTTTCCAAGAGACCCAGTACCTC. Its protein product is CASSLWAGGFQETQYL.

In regard to this clonotype: An end of the junction differs from the germline gene, which may be a read error. The J gene is TRBJ2-1, the V gene TRBV12-3 or TRBV12-4, with 16 bases fitting TRBD2. The CDR3 runs 16 residues. The CDR3 is CASSSGTSGGAHEQHF. DNA for the CDR3: TGTGCCAGCAGTTCCGGGACTAGCGGGGGGGCGCATGAGCAGCACTTC.

The chain links TRBV5-4 to TRBJ2-3; D remains unclear. The CDR3 covers 14 residues. V shed 4 bases and J shed 5 bases, with 14 bases lying between them. The germline gives CDR1 SGHNT, CDR2 YYREEE (reference sequence). CDR3 amino acids: CASSPAVTGDTQYF. In DNA form, the CDR3 reads TGTGCCAGCAGCCCCGCTGTAACGGGAGATACGCAGTATTTT.

About this clonotype itself: A much larger clone lies a single base off, so this may be a read error. The gene calls are TRBV5-6 and TRBJ1-4; TRBD1 is a possible D gene (6 bases). Germline CDR1 and CDR2: SGHDT and YYEEEE. There are 15 residues in the CDR3. CDR3 bases: TGTGACAGCAGCAGGGGACCGGCAACTAATGAAAAACTGTTTTTT. Translating it yields CDSSRGPATNEKLFF.

There are many counts of this clonotype. The chain has TRBV5-4 and TRBJ2-6; no clear D gene. The ends were cut back, 6 bases at V and 0 bases at J, with 13 bases in the middle. Germline CDR1 SGHNT, CDR2 YYREEE (reference sequence). The CDR3 totals 16 residues. The CDR3 nucleotides read TGTGCCAGCACCCTCTCGGCCCTCTCTGGGGCCAACGTCCTGACTTTC. Translated, it gives CASTLSALSGANVLTF.

The V call is TRBV25-1, the J call TRBJ2-5; D is undetermined. The CDR3 covers 12 residues. Trimming shortened V by 3 bases and J by 2 bases, and 4 bases separated the two germline ends. Germline CDR1 reads MGHDK; CDR2 reads SYGVNS. The CDR3 spells CASSDRQETQYF. The CDR3 DNA is TGTGCCAGCAGTGACCGACAAGAGACCCAGTACTTC.

This clonotype has a single count. A read error may explain this, as a much larger clone is one base away. This chain uses TRBV28 with TRBJ2-7; 11 nucleotides align to TRBD2. CDR3 length: 15 residues. From germline, CDR1 is MDHEN and CDR2 SYDVKM. After removal of 5 bases from V and 2 bases from J, the junction contained 5 bases not matched to a gene. CDR3 loop: CASSAGLAVPYEQYF. Here the CDR3 DNA reads TGTGCCAGCAGTGCGGGACTAGCGGTCCCCTACGAGCAGTACTTC.

This clonotype was seen many times. This chain joins TRBV5-6 and TRBJ2-3; no clear D. The CDR3 loop spans 13 amino acids. Germline lookup yields CDR1 SGHDT and CDR2 YYEEEE. Trimming removed 0 bases from V and 1 base from J, with 3 bases in between. The CDR3 here is CASSLDRTDTQYF. For the CDR3, the DNA is TGTGCCAGCAGCTTGGACCGCACAGATACGCAGTATTTT.

In the case of this clonotype: The CDR3 does not end in the conserved phenylalanine or tryptophan, so this is likely a read error. The rearrangement uses TRBV11-1 and TRBJ2-2; 7 bases map to TRBD1. The V and J ends lost 7 bases and 5 bases, in that order; junction bases with no gene match: 10. The CDR3 contains 15 residues. Looked up from germline, CDR1 is SGHAT and CDR2 is FQDESV (reference sequence). As DNA, the CDR3 is TGTGCCAGCAACCCAAGCCCACAGGGGACCGGGGAGCTGTTTTAC. Amino acids: CASNPSPQGTGELFY.

This chain connects TRBV6-1 to TRBJ1-6, with unresolved D. This CDR3 is built from 13 residues. The V end lost 7 bases, the J end lost 12 bases, and 16 bases lay between the germline ends. Germline CDR1 and CDR2: MNHNS and SASEGT. The CDR3 DNA follows: TGTGCCAGCAACCTGGACGGGAACCTACCCCTCCACTTT. Translated, it gives CASNLDGNLPLHF.

The J gene is TRBJ2-3, the V gene TRBV6-1; a weak D match, TRBD2 (7 bases). Germline assignment: CDR1 MNHNS and CDR2 SASEGT. V lost 2 bases and J lost 4, with 13 bases in between. The CDR3 has 15 amino acids. The CDR3 region is CASSEPEGGPDTQYF. In DNA form, the CDR3 reads TGTGCCAGCAGTGAACCAGAGGGGGGGCCAGATACGCAGTATTTT.

The gene calls are TRBV7-8 and TRBJ2-3; 8 nucleotides align to TRBD1. The CDR3 runs 15 residues. CDR1 and CDR2 from the germline V gene are SGHVS and FQNEAQ. V dropped 10 bases and J dropped 5; count of bases not matched to a gene: 14. CDR3 sequence (DNA): TGTGCCAATAGCTTCCGGGACAGGACACGAGATACGCAGTATTTT. Its protein product is CANSFRDRTRDTQYF.

Points on this clonotype: A much larger clone is a single base away; this may be a read error. V is TRBV6-1 and J is TRBJ2-5; D unresolved. This CDR3 has 14 residues. Germline-derived CDR1 and CDR2 are MNHNS and SASEGT. This CDR3 is CVSSADTQVETQYF. CDR3 bases: TGTGTCAGCAGCGCCGACACGCAAGTAGAGACCCAGTACTTC.

As to this clonotype: The junction departs from germline at one end; a sequencing error may be responsible. The V gene is TRBV20-1, the J gene TRBJ2-1; D is ambiguous. The V gene's germline CDR1 is DFQATT and CDR2 SNEGSKA (reference sequence). The CDR3 spans 16 residues. Here the CDR3 DNA reads TGCAGTGCTAGAGATGTTGCGGCACTTGTATACAATAAGCAGTTCTTC. This encodes CSARDVAALVYNKQFF.

As concerns this clonotype: A junction boundary mismatches the germline segment, possibly from a read error. The chain links TRBV11-2 to TRBJ2-2; 7 bases match TRBD2. The germline V gene encodes CDR1 SGHAT and CDR2 FQNNGV. This CDR3 comprises 16 residues. The CDR3 region has the DNA TGTGGCAGCAGCTTTTCTAGCGGAACGAACACCGGGGAGCTGTTTTTT. Protein product: CGSSFSSGTNTGELFF.